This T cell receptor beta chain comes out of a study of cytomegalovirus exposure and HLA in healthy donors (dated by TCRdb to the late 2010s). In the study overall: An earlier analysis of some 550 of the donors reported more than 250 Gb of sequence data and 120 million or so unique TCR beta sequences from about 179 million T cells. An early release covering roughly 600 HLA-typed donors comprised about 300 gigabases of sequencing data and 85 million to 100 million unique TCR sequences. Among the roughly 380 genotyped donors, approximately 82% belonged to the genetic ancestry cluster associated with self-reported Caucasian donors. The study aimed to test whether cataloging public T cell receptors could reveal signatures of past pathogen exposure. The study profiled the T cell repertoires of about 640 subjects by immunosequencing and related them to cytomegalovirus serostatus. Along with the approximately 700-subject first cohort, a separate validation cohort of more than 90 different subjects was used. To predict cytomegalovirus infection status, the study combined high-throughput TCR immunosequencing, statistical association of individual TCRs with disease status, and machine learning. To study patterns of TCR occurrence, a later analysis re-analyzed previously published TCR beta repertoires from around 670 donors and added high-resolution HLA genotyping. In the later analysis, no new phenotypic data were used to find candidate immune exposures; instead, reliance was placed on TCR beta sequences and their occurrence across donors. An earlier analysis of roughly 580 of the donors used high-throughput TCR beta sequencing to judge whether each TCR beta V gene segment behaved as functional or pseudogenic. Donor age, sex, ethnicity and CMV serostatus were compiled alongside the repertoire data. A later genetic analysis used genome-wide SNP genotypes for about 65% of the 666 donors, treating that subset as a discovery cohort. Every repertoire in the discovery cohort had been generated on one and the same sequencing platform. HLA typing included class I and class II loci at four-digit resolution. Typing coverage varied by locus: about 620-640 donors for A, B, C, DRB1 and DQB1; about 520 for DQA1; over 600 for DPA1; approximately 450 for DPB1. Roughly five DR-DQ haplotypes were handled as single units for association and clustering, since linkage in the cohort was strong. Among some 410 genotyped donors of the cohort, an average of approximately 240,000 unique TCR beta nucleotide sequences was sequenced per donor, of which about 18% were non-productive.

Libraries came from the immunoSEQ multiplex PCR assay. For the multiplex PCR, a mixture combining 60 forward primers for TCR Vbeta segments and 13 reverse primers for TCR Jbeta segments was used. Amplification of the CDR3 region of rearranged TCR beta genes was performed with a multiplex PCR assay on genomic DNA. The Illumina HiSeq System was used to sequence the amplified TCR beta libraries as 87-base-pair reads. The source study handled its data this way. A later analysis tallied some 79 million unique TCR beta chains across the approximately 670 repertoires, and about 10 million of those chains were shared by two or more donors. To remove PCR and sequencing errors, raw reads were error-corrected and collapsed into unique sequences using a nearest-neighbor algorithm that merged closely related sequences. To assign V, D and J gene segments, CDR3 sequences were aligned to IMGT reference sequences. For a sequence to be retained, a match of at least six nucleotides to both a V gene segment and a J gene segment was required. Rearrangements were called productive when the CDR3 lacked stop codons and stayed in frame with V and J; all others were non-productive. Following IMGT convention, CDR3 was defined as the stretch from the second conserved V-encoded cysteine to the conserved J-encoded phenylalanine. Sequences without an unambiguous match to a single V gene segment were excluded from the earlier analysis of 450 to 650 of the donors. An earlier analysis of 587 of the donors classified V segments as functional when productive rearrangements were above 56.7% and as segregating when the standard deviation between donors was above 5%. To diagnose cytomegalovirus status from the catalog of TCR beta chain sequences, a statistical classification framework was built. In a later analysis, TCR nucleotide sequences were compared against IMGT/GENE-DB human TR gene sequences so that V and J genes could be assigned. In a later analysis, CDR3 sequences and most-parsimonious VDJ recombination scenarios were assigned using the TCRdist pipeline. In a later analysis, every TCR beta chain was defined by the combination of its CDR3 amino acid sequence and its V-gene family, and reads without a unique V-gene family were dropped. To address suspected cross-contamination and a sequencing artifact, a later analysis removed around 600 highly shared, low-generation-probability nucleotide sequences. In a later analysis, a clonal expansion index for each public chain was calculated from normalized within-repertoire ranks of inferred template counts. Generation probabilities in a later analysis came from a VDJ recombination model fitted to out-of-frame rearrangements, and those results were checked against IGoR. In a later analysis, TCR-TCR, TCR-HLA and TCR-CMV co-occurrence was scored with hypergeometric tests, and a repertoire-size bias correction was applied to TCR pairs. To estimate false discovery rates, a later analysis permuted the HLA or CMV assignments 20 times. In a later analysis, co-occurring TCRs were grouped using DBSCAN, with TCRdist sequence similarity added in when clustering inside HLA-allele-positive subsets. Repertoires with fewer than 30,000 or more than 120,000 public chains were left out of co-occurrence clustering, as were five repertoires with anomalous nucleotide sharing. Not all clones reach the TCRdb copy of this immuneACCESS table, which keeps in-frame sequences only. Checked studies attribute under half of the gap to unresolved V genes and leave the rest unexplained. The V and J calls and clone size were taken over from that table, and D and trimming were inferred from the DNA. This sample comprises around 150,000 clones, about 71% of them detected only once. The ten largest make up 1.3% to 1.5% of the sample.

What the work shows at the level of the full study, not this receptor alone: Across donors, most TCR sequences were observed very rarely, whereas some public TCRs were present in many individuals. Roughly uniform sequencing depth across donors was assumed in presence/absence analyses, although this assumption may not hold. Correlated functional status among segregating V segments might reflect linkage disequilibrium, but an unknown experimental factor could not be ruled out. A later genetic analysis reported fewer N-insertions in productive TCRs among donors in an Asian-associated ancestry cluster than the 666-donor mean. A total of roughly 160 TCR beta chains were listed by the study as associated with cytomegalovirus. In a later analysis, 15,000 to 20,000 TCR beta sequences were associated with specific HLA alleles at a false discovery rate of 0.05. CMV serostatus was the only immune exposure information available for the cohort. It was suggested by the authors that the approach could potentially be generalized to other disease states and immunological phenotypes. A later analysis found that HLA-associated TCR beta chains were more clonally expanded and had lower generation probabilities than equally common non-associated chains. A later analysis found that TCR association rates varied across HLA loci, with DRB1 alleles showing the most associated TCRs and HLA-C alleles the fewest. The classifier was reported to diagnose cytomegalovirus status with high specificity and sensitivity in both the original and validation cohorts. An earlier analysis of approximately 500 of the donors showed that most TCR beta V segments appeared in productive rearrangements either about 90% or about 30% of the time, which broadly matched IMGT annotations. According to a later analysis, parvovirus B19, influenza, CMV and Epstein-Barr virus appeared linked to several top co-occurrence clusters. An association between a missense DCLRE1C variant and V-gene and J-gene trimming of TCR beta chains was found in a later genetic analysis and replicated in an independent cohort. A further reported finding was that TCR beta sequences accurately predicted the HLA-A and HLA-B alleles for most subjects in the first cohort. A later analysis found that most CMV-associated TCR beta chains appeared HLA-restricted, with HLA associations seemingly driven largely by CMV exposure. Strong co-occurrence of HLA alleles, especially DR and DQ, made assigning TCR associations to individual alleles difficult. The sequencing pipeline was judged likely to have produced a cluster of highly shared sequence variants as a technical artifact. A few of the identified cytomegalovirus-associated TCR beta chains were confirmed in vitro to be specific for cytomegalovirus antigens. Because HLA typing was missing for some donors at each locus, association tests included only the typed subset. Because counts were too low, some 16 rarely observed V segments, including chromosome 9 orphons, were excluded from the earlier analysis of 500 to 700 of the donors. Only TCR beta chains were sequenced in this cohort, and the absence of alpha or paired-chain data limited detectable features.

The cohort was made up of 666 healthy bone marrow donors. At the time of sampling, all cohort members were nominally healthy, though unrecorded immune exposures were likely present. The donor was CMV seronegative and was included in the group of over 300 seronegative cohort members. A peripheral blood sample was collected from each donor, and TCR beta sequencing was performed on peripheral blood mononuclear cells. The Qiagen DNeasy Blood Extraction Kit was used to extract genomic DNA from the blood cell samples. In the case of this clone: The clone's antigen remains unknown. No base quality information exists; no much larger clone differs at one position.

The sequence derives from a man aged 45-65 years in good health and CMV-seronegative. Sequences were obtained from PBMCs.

Here is the DNA: TGTGCCATCAGTGAGTCGTTAGGGGGCAGCACAGATACGCAGTATTTT. The resulting protein is CAISESLGGSTDTQYF. The receptor chain draws on TRBV10-3 and TRBJ2-3, and 7 junction bases match TRBD1. Measured from the cysteine to the phenylalanine, the CDR3 is 16 residues long. The CDR3 DNA has 48 bases and is translated from base 1. The germline V end is reduced by 0 bases and the J end by 0 bases; junction bases left unmatched: 3. Via the germline V gene, CDR1 is ENHRY and CDR2 SYGVKD.